Presented here are 15 T cell receptor beta chains from one specimen sequenced in a study of T-cell reconstitution after alpha-beta-depleted transplantation in children. It was with unique molecular identifiers that the TCRbeta library was prepared. TCRdb re-called the PCR reads with MiXCR, one entry per CDR3 protein. Among about 580,000 distinct CDR3 sequences listed, more than 20% were seen once. Sequenced material: PBMCs, mostly from graft donor cells, taken 360 days after TCRalphabeta/CD19-depleted stem cell transplant. The receptors here all came from a boy younger than two who had a stem cell transplant for acute myeloid leukemia, so the T cells may come from the graft donor.

Ten or more counts support this clonotype. V and J are TRBV5-1 and TRBJ2-5, with TRBD1 matching 7 bases. V lost 2 bases and J lost 0; bases outside the gene matches: 1. Germline V CDR1 and CDR2: SGHRS, YFSETQ. The CDR3 runs to 14 residues. The chain's CDR3 is CASSFGTDQETQYF. The CDR3 DNA sequence: TGCGCCAGCAGCTTTGGGACAGACCAAGAGACCCAGTACTTC.

Ten or more counts support this clonotype. This chain uses TRBV4-3 with TRBJ2-7; the D is unclear. The CDR3 contains 13 residues. The germline V gene has CDR1 LGHNA and CDR2 YSLEER. Trimming took 0 bases from V and 1 from J, leaving 4 bases between them. Here the CDR3 DNA reads TGCGCCAGCAGCCAAGATCGGTCCTACGAGCAGTACTTC. Translating it yields CASSQDRSYEQYF.

This clonotype appeared a few times. The chain links TRBV20-1 to TRBJ2-7; TRBD1 aligns across 8 bases. Losses at the gene ends were 4 bases for V and 5 bases for J; bases not matched to a gene: 4. From germline, CDR1 is DFQATT and CDR2 SNEGSKA (reference sequence). This CDR3 contains 12 residues. CDR3 nucleotide sequence: TGCAGTGCTAACCAGGGGGCAGACGAGCAGTACTTC. Its translation: CSANQGADEQYF.

This clonotype was picked up a small number of times. The chain joins TRBV7-9 to TRBJ2-7; D may be TRBD2 (5 bases). CDR3 length: 14 residues. Germline loops: CDR1 SEHNR, CDR2 FQNEAQ (reference sequence). Trimming shortened V by 3 bases and J by 5 bases, and 14 bases separated the two germline ends. CDR3 loop: CASSFLPSSHEQYF. The CDR3 DNA is TGTGCCAGCAGCTTTCTCCCTAGCAGCCACGAGCAGTACTTC.

This clonotype showed up many times. The CDR3 nucleotides are TGTGCCAGCAGTTTATCCGGCGGGTTATACACAGATACGCAGTATTTT. Translated: CASSLSGGLYTDTQYF. The chain is built from TRBV27 and TRBJ2-3, with D tentatively TRBD2 (5 bases). Germline assignment: CDR1 MNHEY and CDR2 SMNVEV (reference sequence). Deletions cut 0 bases from V and 2 bases from J, with 12 bases between. The CDR3 is made up of 16 amino acids.

This clonotype was observed a few times. The chain joins TRBV28 to TRBJ2-1, with 7 positions matching TRBD2. The V gene's germline CDR1 is MDHEN and CDR2 SYDVKM. The CDR3 loop spans 18 amino acids. J was trimmed by 0 bases and V by 3 bases; bases with no gene match: 11. The CDR3 DNA sequence: TGTGCCAGCAGTTTTATTTGGGGCCGACTAGCCTCCTACAATGAGCAGTTCTTC. Its protein product is CASSFIWGRLASYNEQFF.

In this sample, this clonotype turned up a few times. This chain links TRBV12-3 or TRBV12-4 with TRBJ1-1; D unclear. This CDR3 is built from 12 residues. The ends were cut back, 6 bases at V and 0 bases at J, with 5 bases in the middle. The CDR3 protein is CASRPVNTEAFF. CDR3 nucleotides: TGTGCCAGCAGGCCAGTGAACACTGAAGCTTTCTTT.

A remark on this clonotype: One junction end disagrees with the germline gene, perhaps due to a read error. The chain has TRBV6-1 and TRBJ2-1; 8 bases agree with TRBD2. Germline CDR1 and CDR2: MNHNS and SASEGT. The CDR3 contains 17 residues. The CDR3 DNA sequence: TGTGCCAGCAGATCTCACGGTAGCGGGGCCGAGGACAATGAGCAGTTCTTT. Amino acid sequence: CASRSHGSGAEDNEQFF.

The sample holds a few counts of this clonotype. This rearrangement joins TRBV6-5 to TRBJ1-4, with a tentative D call TRBD1 (6 bases). CDR3 length: 15 amino acids. The germline V gene encodes CDR1 MNHEY and CDR2 SVGAGI. V was clipped by 4 bases and J by 8 bases, with 17 bases between them. Here the CDR3 DNA reads TGTGCCAGCAGTTCGGACAGCCTGACGGGGGAAAAACTGTTTTTT. This codes for CASSSDSLTGEKLFF.

This clonotype turned up a few times. The rearrangement links TRBV10-3 to TRBJ2-3, with 11 bases fitting TRBD2. The CDR3 spans 14 residues. J gave up 4 bases and V 11 bases, and 8 bases lay outside the gene matches. The V gene's germline CDR1 is ENHRY and CDR2 SYGVKD. The CDR3 DNA reads TGTGCCGTCTCGACTAGCGGGACCCCAGATACGCAGTATTTT. This translates into CAVSTSGTPDTQYF.

This chain links TRBV4-3 with TRBJ2-5; 13 bases are a match to TRBD2. This CDR3 spans 16 amino acids. V lost 1 base and J lost 5; bases outside the gene matches: 4. From germline, CDR1 is LGHNA and CDR2 YSLEER. The CDR3 protein is CASSQGLAGGRETQYF. The CDR3 DNA reads as TGCGCCAGCAGCCAAGGACTAGCGGGGGGTAGGGAGACCCAGTACTTC.

The rearrangement links TRBV6-5 to TRBJ1-5, with a possible D match to TRBD1 (6 bases). V dropped 0 bases and J dropped 2 bases, with 11 bases sitting between them. This CDR3 region has 16 residues. The V gene's germline CDR1 is MNHEY and CDR2 SVGAGI. The CDR3 protein is CASSYSPGVGNQPQHF. The CDR3 nucleotides read TGTGCCAGCAGTTACTCACCAGGGGTCGGCAATCAGCCCCAGCATTTT.

The chain recombines TRBV4-2 with TRBJ1-4; D unresolved. The CDR3 extends over 16 amino acids. The germline V and J ends were trimmed by 3 bases and 5 bases, with 16 bases remaining between them. CDR1 LGHNA and CDR2 YNFKEQ come from the germline V gene. The CDR3 nucleotides read TGTGCCAGCAGCCACCCACGTCCCGCGGGGAATGAAAAACTGTTTTTT. Its translation: CASSHPRPAGNEKLFF.

This clonotype was recorded at least ten times. The chain carries TRBV20-1 and TRBJ2-3, with TRBD2 matching over 7 bases. CDR1 is DFQATT and CDR2 is SNEGSKA in the germline V gene (reference sequence). The CDR3 sequence is 16 residues long. V dropped 0 bases and J dropped 3; count of bases not matched to a gene: 9. CDR3 sequence reads: CSARDVTGLGTDTQYF. As DNA, the CDR3 is TGCAGTGCTAGAGATGTGACTGGACTAGGAACAGATACGCAGTATTTT.

In this sample, this clonotype turned up a few times. The chain couples TRBV5-1 to TRBJ2-7; 10 bases line up with TRBD1. Germline V gene sequence: CDR1 SGHRS, CDR2 YFSETQ. The J segment lost 1 base and the V segment lost 6 bases, leaving 10 bases of the junction unmatched. CDR3 size: 16 residues. The chain's CDR3 is CASNSPRDRGSYEQYV. The CDR3 nucleotides are TGCGCCAGCAATTCCCCCCGGGACAGGGGATCCTACGAGCAGTACGTC.